This T cell receptor beta chain was recovered during a study of T cells after yellow fever vaccination. At the level of the study: Preparing low-cell-number fractions relied on SMART-Seq v4 Ultra Low Input.

Study-level points and caveats: The booster response re-showed most primary clones: over 95% CD4, around 90% CD8.

TCR cDNA was made by 5'RACE template switching, adding a universal primer site and UMIs. Via MiXCR, TCRdb re-called the 5' RACE reads, giving one row per CDR3 protein. The sample lists hundreds of thousands of distinct CDR3 sequences; 8.5% to 9% were seen once. The V end lost 1 base, the J end lost 7 bases, and 20 bases lay between the germline ends. From germline, CDR1 is DFQATT and CDR2 SNEGSKA (reference sequence). This CDR3 has 16 residues. Only a few counts were recorded for this clonotype. Its antigen is not known. The sample here was PBMCs, taken on the day of the first yellow fever vaccination. This chain uses TRBV20-1 with TRBJ2-1; TRBD1 or TRBD2 may be the D gene (6 bases each). This receptor was taken from a man younger than 35 who received the YFV17D yellow fever vaccine. Written as DNA, the CDR3 is TGCAGTGCTAGAGCCCCCGGGGGCACACTCAGGAATGAGCAGTTCTTC. It yields the protein CSARAPGGTLRNEQFF.